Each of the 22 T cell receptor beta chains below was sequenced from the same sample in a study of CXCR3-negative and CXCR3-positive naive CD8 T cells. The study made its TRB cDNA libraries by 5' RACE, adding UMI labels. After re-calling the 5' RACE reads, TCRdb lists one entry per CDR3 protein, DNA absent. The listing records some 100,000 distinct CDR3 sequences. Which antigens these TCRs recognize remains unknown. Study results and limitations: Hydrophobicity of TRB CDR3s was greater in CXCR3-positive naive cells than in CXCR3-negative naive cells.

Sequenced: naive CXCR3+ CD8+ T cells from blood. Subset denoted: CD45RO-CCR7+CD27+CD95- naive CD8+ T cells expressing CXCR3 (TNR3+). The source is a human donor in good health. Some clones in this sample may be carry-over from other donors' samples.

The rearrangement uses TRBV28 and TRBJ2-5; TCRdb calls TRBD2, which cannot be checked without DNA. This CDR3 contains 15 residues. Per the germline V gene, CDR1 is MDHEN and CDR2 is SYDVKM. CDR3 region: CASSARLAGLETQYF.

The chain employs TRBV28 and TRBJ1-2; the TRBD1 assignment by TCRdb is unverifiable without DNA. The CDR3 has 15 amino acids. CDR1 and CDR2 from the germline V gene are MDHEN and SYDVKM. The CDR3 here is CASWGTGELRWGYTF.

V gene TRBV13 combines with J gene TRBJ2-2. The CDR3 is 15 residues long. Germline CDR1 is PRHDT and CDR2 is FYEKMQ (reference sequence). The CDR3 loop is CASNPRDTNTGELFF.

Here the CDR3 reads CATSDRDLYNEQFF. This rearrangement joins TRBV15 to TRBJ2-1; TCRdb selects TRBD2, and the lack of DNA leaves this call unchecked. CDR3 length: 14 residues. Germline CDR1 reads LNHNV; CDR2 reads YYDKDF (reference sequence).

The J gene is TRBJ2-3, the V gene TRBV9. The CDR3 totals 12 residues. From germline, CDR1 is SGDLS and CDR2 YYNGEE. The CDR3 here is CASSVVQDTQYF.

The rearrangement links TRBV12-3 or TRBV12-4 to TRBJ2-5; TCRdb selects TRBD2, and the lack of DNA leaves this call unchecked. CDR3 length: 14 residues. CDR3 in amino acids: CASSFLARQETQYF.

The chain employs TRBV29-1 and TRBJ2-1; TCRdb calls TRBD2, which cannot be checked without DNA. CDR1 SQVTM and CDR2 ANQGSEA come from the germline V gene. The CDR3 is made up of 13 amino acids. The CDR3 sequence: CSVSGRVGNEQFF.

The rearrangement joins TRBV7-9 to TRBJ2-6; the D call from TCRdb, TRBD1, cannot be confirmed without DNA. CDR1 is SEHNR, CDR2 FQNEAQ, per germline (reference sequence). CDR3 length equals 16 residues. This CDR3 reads CASSTGTGPGANVLTF.

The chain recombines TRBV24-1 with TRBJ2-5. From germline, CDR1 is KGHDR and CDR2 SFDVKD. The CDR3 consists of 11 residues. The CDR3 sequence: CATRDGETQYF.

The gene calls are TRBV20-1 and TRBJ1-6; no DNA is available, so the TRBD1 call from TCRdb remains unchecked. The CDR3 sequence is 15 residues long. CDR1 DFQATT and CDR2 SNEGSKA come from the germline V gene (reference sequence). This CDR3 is CSARDPDRTNSPLHF.

CDR3 sequence reads: CSVDRGESEQYF. The V and J genes are TRBV29-1 and TRBJ2-7; there is no DNA to check the TCRdb D call of TRBD1. The CDR3 spans 12 residues. CDR1 SQVTM and CDR2 ANQGSEA come from the germline V gene.

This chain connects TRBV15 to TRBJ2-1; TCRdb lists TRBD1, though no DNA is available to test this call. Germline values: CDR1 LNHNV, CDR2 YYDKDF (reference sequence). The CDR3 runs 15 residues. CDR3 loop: CATNRVGRAADEQFF.

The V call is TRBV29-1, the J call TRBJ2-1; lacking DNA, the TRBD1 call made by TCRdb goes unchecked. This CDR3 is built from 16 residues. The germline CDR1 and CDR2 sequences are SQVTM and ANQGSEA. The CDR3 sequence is CSVEGNTGGPYNEQFF.

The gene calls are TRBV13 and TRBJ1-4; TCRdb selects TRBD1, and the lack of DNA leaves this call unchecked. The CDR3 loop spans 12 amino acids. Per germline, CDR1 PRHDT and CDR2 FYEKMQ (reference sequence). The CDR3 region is CASSREDEKLFF.

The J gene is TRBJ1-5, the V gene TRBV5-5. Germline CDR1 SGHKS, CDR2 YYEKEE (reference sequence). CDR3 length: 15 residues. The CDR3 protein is CASSPNGTPYQPQHF.

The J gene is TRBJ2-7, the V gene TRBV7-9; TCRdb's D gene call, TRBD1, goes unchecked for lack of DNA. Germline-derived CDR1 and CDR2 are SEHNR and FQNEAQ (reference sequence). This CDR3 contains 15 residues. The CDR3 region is CASSLAPGIGETQYF.

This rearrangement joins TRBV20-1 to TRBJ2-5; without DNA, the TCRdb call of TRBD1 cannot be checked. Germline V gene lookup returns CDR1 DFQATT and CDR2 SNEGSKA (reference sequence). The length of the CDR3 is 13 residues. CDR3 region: CSATRQVEETQYF.

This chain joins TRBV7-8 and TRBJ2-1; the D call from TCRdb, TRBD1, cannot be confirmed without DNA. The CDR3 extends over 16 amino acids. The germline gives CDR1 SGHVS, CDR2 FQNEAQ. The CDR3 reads CASSSSVGGSHNEQFF.

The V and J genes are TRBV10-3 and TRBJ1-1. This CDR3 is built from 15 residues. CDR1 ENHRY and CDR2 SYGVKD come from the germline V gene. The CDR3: CAISESSSTHTEAFF.

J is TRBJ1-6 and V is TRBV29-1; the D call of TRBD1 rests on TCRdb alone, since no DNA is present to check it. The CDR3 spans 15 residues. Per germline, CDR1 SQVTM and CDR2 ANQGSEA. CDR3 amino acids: CSVKDRDVADSPLHF.

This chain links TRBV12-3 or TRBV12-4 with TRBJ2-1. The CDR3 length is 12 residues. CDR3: CASSLSRNEQSF.

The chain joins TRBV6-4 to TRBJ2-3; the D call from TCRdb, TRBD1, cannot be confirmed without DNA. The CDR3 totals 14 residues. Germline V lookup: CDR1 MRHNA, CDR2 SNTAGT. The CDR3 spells CASSESGGADTQYF.